The present entry profiles one T cell receptor (beta chain) with its context. Its antigen is unidentified. V lost 4 bases and J lost 2, with 12 bases in between. The CDR3 totals 14 residues. In germline, CDR1 is LGHNA, CDR2 YSLEER. This entry comes from a study of T-cell memory formation after mild COVID-19. Study-wide results and limits: CM and EM subsets held most contracting CD4+ clones; EMRA held CD8+ ones. Day 15 to 85 contracting clones showed balanced CD4/CD8; day 15 to 37 expanders favored CD4+. Among clones peaking at day 37 in the second wave, SARS-CoV-2 specificity remained unconfirmed.

Sample barcodes and UMIs were carried by the TCR alpha and TCR beta cDNA libraries that 5'RACE generated with constant-segment primers. From the 5' RACE reads, TCRdb called clonotypes with MiXCR, one entry per CDR3 protein. Of 6,000 to 9,500 distinct CDR3 sequences detected, roughly 31% appear once; the ten largest clones hold around 50%. This clonotype was sampled from an adult woman who had mild COVID-19 (a few samples of this study predate the infection). Cell type and time point are not known. The sample taken for sequencing was PBMCs or a T cell subset sorted from them (not recorded which). V gene TRBV4-3 combines with J gene TRBJ2-7; D is unclear. The chain's CDR3 is CASSREYGPYEQYV. CDR3 DNA sequence: TGCGCCAGCAGCCGCGAATACGGACCCTACGAGCAGTACGTC.